This T cell receptor beta chain appears in the sequencing data of a study of OX40 agonist ivuxolimab in advanced cancers. Study at large: The group had a mean age of about 60 years, ranged from about 20 to 79, and was approximately 81% male. A history of anti-PD-1, anti-PD-L1 or anti-CTLA-4 therapy was acceptable, and more than 30% had some.

Details on this clone: Its antigen remains unidentified.

Study findings and constraints: Compared with CD4+, CD8+ T cells on average had more expanded clones.

The repertoire was sequenced with immunoSEQ multiplex PCR; TCRdb's copy has only in-frame clones and lacks some. The data contain approximately 58,000 clones, 85% to 95% of them singletons. Per germline, CDR1 SQVTM and CDR2 ANQGSEA. V lost 7 bases and J lost 0; bases outside the gene matches: 15. The CDR3 consists of 17 residues. The source is an adult with an advanced solid tumor such as melanoma, head and neck, liver or kidney cancer. The material was CD4+ or CD8+ T cells sorted from blood, obtained in a trial of the OX40 agonist ivuxolimab. This rearrangement joins TRBV29-1 to TRBJ2-3, with 8 bases identical to TRBD2. The DNA for the CDR3 is TGCAGCGGAAACGGACTAGCCCCATGGGGTAGCACAGATACGCAGTATTTT. This gives the protein CSGNGLAPWGSTDTQYF.